This TCR beta chain was sequenced for a study of breast tumors, draining lymph nodes, adjacent tissues. Study conclusions and caveats: That most tumor T cells come from lymph nodes remained unproven.

Axillary draining lymph nodes of breast cancer patients supplied the node samples. This CDR3 region has 12 residues. CDR1 is LNHNV, CDR2 YYDKDF, per germline (reference sequence). With 3 bases removed from V and 7 bases from J, the gap between germline ends came to 7 bases. MiXCR, run by TCRdb on the multiplex PCR reads, gives a single entry per CDR3 protein. The sample holds 150,000 to 200,000 distinct CDR3 sequences, more than 25% seen once. This clonotype was picked up many times. Its target is unknown. The specimen sequenced was axillary lymph node tissue. The clonotype originates from a female donor with breast cancer. Some clones in this sample may be carry-over from other donors' samples. The rearrangement joins TRBV15 to TRBJ1-3; D remains ambiguous. Here the CDR3 reads CATSSYRNTIYF. CDR3 coding DNA: TGTGCCACCAGCAGTTATAGGAACACCATATATTTT.